This T cell receptor beta chain was identified in a study of cytomegalovirus exposure and HLA in healthy donors. The overall study: About 85 million unique TCR sequences came from HLA-typed donors in an early release.

General study findings and limits: CMV antigen specificity of three CMV-associated chains was confirmed in vitro. TCR beta V segments were, for the most part, productive about 87% or about 30% of the time in an earlier analysis.

The PCR was carried out with 60 Vbeta primers and 13 Jbeta primers. Data came from immunoSEQ multiplex PCR; TCRdb stores just in-frame clones and leaves some out. The listing records roughly 40,000 clones. Notes on this clone: Its antigen is not known.

The V gene end was trimmed by 5 bases and the J gene end by 6 bases; junction bases not matched to a gene: 5. Germline V gene data show CDR1 as MDHEN and CDR2 as SYDVKM. The CDR3 contains 16 residues. Sequencing used PBMCs. The genes are TRBV28 and TRBJ2-3; TRBD2 agrees at 16 bases. The TCR sequence derives from a male donor in good health and CMV-seronegative. The CDR3 loop reads CASSGMGLAGGDTQYF. The CDR3 region has the DNA TGTGCCAGCAGTGGAATGGGACTAGCGGGAGGGGATACGCAGTATTTT.